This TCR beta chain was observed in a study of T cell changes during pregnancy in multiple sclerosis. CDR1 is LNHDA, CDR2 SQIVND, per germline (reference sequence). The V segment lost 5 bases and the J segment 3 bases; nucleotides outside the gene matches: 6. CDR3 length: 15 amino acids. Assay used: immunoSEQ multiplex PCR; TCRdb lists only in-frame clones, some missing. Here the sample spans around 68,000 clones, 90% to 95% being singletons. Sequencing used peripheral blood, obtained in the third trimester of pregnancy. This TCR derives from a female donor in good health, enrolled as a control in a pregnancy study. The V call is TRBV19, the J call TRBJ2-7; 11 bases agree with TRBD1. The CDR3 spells CASSAGTGGNYEQYF. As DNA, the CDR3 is TGTGCCAGTAGTGCCGGGACAGGGGGAAACTACGAGCAGTACTTC.